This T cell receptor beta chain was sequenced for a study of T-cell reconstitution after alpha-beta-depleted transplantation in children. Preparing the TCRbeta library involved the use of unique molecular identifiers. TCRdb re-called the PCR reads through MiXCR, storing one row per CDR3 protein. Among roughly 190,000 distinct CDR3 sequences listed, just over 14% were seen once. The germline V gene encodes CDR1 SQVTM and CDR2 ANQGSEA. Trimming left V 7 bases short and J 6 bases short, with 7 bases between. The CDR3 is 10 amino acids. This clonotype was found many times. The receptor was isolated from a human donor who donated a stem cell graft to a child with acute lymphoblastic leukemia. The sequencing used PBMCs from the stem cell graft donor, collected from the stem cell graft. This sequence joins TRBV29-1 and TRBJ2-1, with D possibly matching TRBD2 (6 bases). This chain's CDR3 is CSAGVNEQFF. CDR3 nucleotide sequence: TGCAGCGCGGGAGTCAATGAGCAGTTCTTC.